Listed below are T cell receptor beta chains from one sample, sequenced in a study of STAT3 mutations in large granular lymphocyte leukemia. TCRdb keeps only in-frame clones here, not all; method: immunoSEQ multiplex PCR. Of roughly 10,000 clones listed, around 90% are singletons. The specimen was peripheral blood mononuclear cells. These receptors were taken from a man in his 60s with T-cell large granular lymphocyte leukemia. Some clones in this sample may be carry-over from other donors' samples. CDR3s include the opening cysteine and the closing phenylalanine or tryptophan. Each record gives: D gene, V gene, clone size, J gene, CDR3 protein, CDR3 DNA. D genes are given only for firm matches. Size tells how often a clone was seen (once, few, many) or the class of an expanded clone, and some rows leave it out.

D gene: NA; V gene: TRBV18; clone size: NA; J gene: TRBJ1-5; CDR3 protein: CASSLDWGSNQPQHF; CDR3 DNA: TGTGCCAGCTCACTCGATTGGGGTAGCAATCAGCCCCAGCATTTT
D gene: TRBD1; V gene: TRBV7-8; clone size: NA; J gene: TRBJ2-1; CDR3 protein: CASSYRRTGEQFF; CDR3 DNA: TGTGCCAGCAGCTACCGGCGGACAGGGGAGCAGTTCTTC
D gene: TRBD1; V gene: TRBV5-5; clone size: NA; J gene: TRBJ1-1; CDR3 protein: CASSSQGAWTEAFF; CDR3 DNA: TGTGCCAGCAGCTCTCAGGGGGCTTGGACTGAAGCTTTCTTT
D gene: TRBD2; V gene: TRBV11-2; clone size: NA; J gene: TRBJ2-3; CDR3 protein: CASSSWTSVTDTQYF; CDR3 DNA: TGTGCCAGCAGCTCATGGACTAGCGTCACAGATACGCAGTATTTT
D gene: NA; V gene: TRBV7-9; clone size: NA; J gene: TRBJ2-7; CDR3 protein: CASSPRSVSSYEQYF; CDR3 DNA: TGTGCCAGCAGCCCACGGAGTGTGAGCTCCTACGAGCAGTACTTC
D gene: TRBD1; V gene: TRBV10-3; clone size: NA; J gene: TRBJ2-3; CDR3 protein: CAISESWTGGTDTQYF; CDR3 DNA: TGTGCCATCAGTGAGTCATGGACAGGGGGTACAGATACGCAGTATTTT
D gene: NA; V gene: TRBV18; clone size: few; J gene: TRBJ2-3; CDR3 protein: CASSPPGGFSTDTQYF; CDR3 DNA: TGTGCCAGCTCACCACCGGGCGGGTTTAGCACAGATACGCAGTATTTT
D gene: NA; V gene: TRBV11-2; clone size: NA; J gene: TRBJ2-3; CDR3 protein: CASSSLKGGLSDTQYF; CDR3 DNA: TGTGCCAGCAGCTCATTAAAGGGAGGACTTTCAGATACGCAGTATTTT
D gene: NA; V gene: TRBV6-6; clone size: NA; J gene: TRBJ2-7; CDR3 protein: CASGWAVYEQYF; CDR3 DNA: TGTGCCAGCGGTTGGGCGGTCTACGAGCAGTACTTC
D gene: NA; V gene: TRBV23-1; clone size: NA; J gene: TRBJ1-1; CDR3 protein: CASSQLAGTTEAFF; CDR3 DNA: TGCGCCAGCAGTCAATTAGCCGGGACCACTGAAGCTTTCTTT
D gene: NA; V gene: TRBV5-1; clone size: NA; J gene: TRBJ2-5; CDR3 protein: CASSLEGETQYF; CDR3 DNA: TGCGCCAGCAGCTTGGAGGGAGAGACCCAGTACTTC
D gene: TRBD1; V gene: TRBV19; clone size: NA; J gene: TRBJ1-5; CDR3 protein: CASSVNRGNSNQPQHF; CDR3 DNA: TGTGCCAGTAGCGTAAACAGGGGAAATAGCAATCAGCCCCAGCATTTT
D gene: NA; V gene: TRBV7-2; clone size: NA; J gene: TRBJ2-2; CDR3 protein: CASSSRGSFNTGELFF; CDR3 DNA: TGTGCCAGCAGCTCCCGGGGGAGTTTTAACACCGGGGAGCTGTTTTTT
D gene: NA; V gene: TRBV7-9; clone size: NA; J gene: TRBJ1-1; CDR3 protein: CASSPDRLNTEAFF; CDR3 DNA: TGTGCCAGCAGCCCGGACAGATTGAACACTGAAGCTTTCTTT
D gene: NA; V gene: TRBV28; clone size: NA; J gene: TRBJ2-7; CDR3 protein: CASARAPTYEQYF; CDR3 DNA: TGTGCCAGCGCCCGAGCGCCTACCTACGAGCAGTACTTC
D gene: TRBD1; V gene: TRBV2; clone size: NA; J gene: TRBJ1-5; CDR3 protein: CASSVGQEYSNQPQHF; CDR3 DNA: TGTGCCAGCAGCGTTGGACAGGAGTATAGCAATCAGCCCCAGCATTTT